These 11 T cell receptor beta chains share one sample of origin, sequenced in a study of T cells in Graves' hyperthyroidism and ophthalmopathy. RNA transcripts served as the template for amplifying TCR beta CDR3 regions. The HTBI primer set served for first-round RT-PCR of the TCR CDR3. Each CDR3 protein gets one entry after TCRdb re-called the multiplex PCR reads with MiXCR. The sample consists of some 490,000 distinct CDR3 sequences, approximately 23% of them appearing once. The sample consisted of blood. The receptors shown here come from a woman aged 65 to 85 with Graves' ophthalmopathy.

This clonotype was picked up many times. The V and J genes are TRBV11-2 and TRBJ1-1; D might be TRBD1 (6 bases). Germline values: CDR1 SGHAT, CDR2 FQNNGV. This CDR3 has 13 residues. V lost 3 bases and J lost 6, with 11 bases in between. The CDR3 protein is CASSFAGVAEAFF. As DNA, the CDR3 is TGTGCCAGCAGCTTTGCAGGGGTCGCTGAAGCTTTCTTT.

The chain is built from TRBV10-2 and TRBJ2-3, with TRBD1 matching 7 bases. Germline V gives CDR1 WSHSY, CDR2 SAAADI. J gave up 1 base and V 6 bases, and 4 bases lay outside the gene matches. The CDR3 extends over 14 amino acids. CDR3 in amino acids: CASREDRGTDTQYF. Written as DNA, the CDR3 is TGCGCCAGCAGAGAAGACAGGGGCACAGATACGCAGTATTTT.

This clonotype was recorded at least ten times. The chain couples TRBV12-3 or TRBV12-4 to TRBJ2-3; the match to TRBD2 covers 7 bases. V trimming: 4 bases; J trimming: 1 base; junction bases outside the gene matches: 8. The CDR3 is made up of 16 amino acids. CDR3 coding DNA: TGTGCCAGCAGTTCGATGGCGGGAGTAGGCACAGATACGCAGTATTTT. Protein product: CASSSMAGVGTDTQYF.

J is TRBJ2-3 and V is TRBV5-4; TRBD1 might be the D (5 bases). Trimming removed 4 bases from V and 4 bases from J, with 13 bases in between. The CDR3 has 14 amino acids. The V gene's germline CDR1 is SGHNT and CDR2 YYREEE (reference sequence). Here the CDR3 DNA reads TGTGCCAGCAGCGGGCAGGGCAGAGCAGATACGCAGTATTTT. Translated, it gives CASSGQGRADTQYF.

In its sample, this clonotype was seen a few times. The chain recombines TRBV20-1 with TRBJ2-3; 9 bases fit TRBD2. Germline CDR1 and CDR2: DFQATT and SNEGSKA (reference sequence). This CDR3 has 14 residues. The CDR3 DNA is TGCGGGTGGGAGTTAGCGGGAGTCTCAGATACGCAGTATTTT. Translating gives CGWELAGVSDTQYF.

This clonotype was counted once. A much larger clone differs by one base, so this may be a read error. The chain employs TRBV7-9 and TRBJ2-2, with 8 nucleotides matching TRBD2. The CDR3 is made up of 16 amino acids. The germline V gene has CDR1 SEHNR and CDR2 FQNEAQ (reference sequence). Germline trimming cut 4 bases from V and 0 bases from J; bases unmatched to any gene: 4. The CDR3 region has the DNA TGTGCCAGCAGCTCTAGTAGCGGGACGAACACCGGGGAGCTGTTTTTT. This gives the protein CASSSSSGTNTGELFF.

This clonotype turned up a few times. The rearrangement joins TRBV6-1 to TRBJ2-7, with 8 bases aligning to TRBD2. The CDR3 has 15 residues. Per germline, CDR1 MNHNS and CDR2 SASEGT. The ends lost 4 bases at V and 5 bases at J; junction bases unmatched: 10. CDR3 DNA sequence: TGTGCCAGCAGTGCGAACGCGGGGGGTTTCGACGAGCAGTACTTC. Protein: CASSANAGGFDEQYF.

This clonotype has a count of ten or more. This rearrangement joins TRBV6-2 or TRBV6-3 to TRBJ2-1, with 15 nucleotides matching TRBD2. V lost 7 bases and J lost 6; bases outside the gene matches: 13. This CDR3 contains 18 residues. The V gene's germline CDR1 is MNHEY and CDR2 SVGEGT. CDR3 nucleotide sequence: TGTGCCAGCAAAGGGCGGACTAGCGGGAGGGCCTTGCGCAATGAGCAGTTCTTC. Amino acid sequence: CASKGRTSGRALRNEQFF.

The V and J genes are TRBV28 and TRBJ2-5; 9 bases map to TRBD1. This CDR3 spans 13 amino acids. Germline V CDR1 and CDR2: MDHEN, SYDVKM. V lost 6 bases and J lost 5; bases outside the gene matches: 4. DNA of the CDR3: TGTGCCAGCAGACAGGGGGCCTGGGAGACCCAGTACTTC. It translates to CASRQGAWETQYF.

The table lists this clonotype with a few counts. V gene TRBV7-9 combines with J gene TRBJ2-7; TRBD1 aligns across 8 bases. V was pared by 2 bases and J by 2 bases, with 8 bases of the junction left unmatched. Germline V gives CDR1 SEHNR, CDR2 FQNEAQ (reference sequence). This CDR3 is built from 16 residues. CDR3 residues: CASSLIGSTGAYEQYF. DNA for the CDR3: TGTGCCAGCAGCTTAATTGGGTCGACAGGGGCCTACGAGCAGTACTTC.

This clonotype was detected ten times or more. The rearrangement uses TRBV12-3 or TRBV12-4 and TRBJ2-7, with D possibly being TRBD1 or TRBD2 (6 bases each). V gave up 6 bases and J gave up 2 bases, with 17 bases separating them. This CDR3 contains 15 residues. CDR3 amino acids: CASSDRGHLPYEQYF. The CDR3 DNA follows: TGTGCCAGCAGCGATCGGGGGCATTTACCCTACGAGCAGTACTTC.